The entry that follows covers one T cell receptor (beta chain) sequence. Its antigen remains unidentified. The record has no base qualities; no much larger clone is one base away. Spanning cysteine to phenylalanine, the CDR3 consists of 14 amino acids. The read is trimmed to its CDR3 DNA, 42 bases read in frame from base 1. Relative to germline, V is 4 bases shorter and J is 10 bases shorter, with 19 bases between their ends. CDR1 and CDR2 are drawn from the germline V gene: SQVTM, ANQGSEA. The source of the sample is a study of blood T cell repertoires in COVID-19 (dated by TCRdb to the early 2020s). Describing the broader study: Samples covering the acute and convalescent phases of COVID-19 were provided by collaborators in the United States, Italy and Spain. Where HLA class I and class II types were available, the types were taken from metadata supplied by the sample provider, not from assay-based typing. The samples were drawn from two sources: the first 160 participants of the ongoing ImmuneRACE study, and fewer than 1,500 subjects contributed by 6 global collaborators. The prospective study material was composed of cDNA or gDNA derived from T cells, B-cell-depleted T cells, or PBMCs. Deeply sampled blood TCRbeta repertoires from subjects exposed to, actively infected with, or recovered from COVID-19 were included in the dataset. A freely available public database, intended as a resource for researchers studying the immune response to SARS-CoV-2, is where the repertoires were released. The sample metadata nearly always contained a de-identified subject ID, COVID-19 status, age in years and sex.

The research as a whole found: Clinical and demographic metadata were provided uncurated, with the amount varying by source and participant.

Participants in the prospective study were aged 18 to 89 years, lived in under 30 United States geographic areas, and enrolled through a virtual design. In the prospective study, cohorts were assigned on the basis of participant-reported clinical history obtained from a screening survey and a study questionnaire. Each participant in the prospective study had whole blood, serum and a nasopharyngeal or oropharyngeal swab collected by mobile phlebotomists. Participants in the prospective study had the option to provide additional blood draws and questionnaires over a 2-month period. Blood samples from the prospective study were shipped frozen or at room temperature prior to DNA extraction. TCRbeta CDR3 regions were amplified from genomic DNA by means of the immunoSEQ Assay, a bias-controlled multiplex PCR. Concerning the study's data processing: The number of nucleated cells in each sample was estimated from the amplification of reference gene primers within the assay. To quantify the absolute abundance of each unique TCRbeta CDR3 rearrangement, sequence reads were collapsed and filtered. For each sample, productive Simpson clonality was calculated as the square root of Simpson's diversity index across productive rearrangements. TCRdb stores this immuneACCESS table with in-frame sequences only. Part of the clones is absent; in the studies checked, under half of the shortfall reflects unresolved V genes, and no reason is known for the rest. V, J and clone size are those of that table, while D and trimming were read from the DNA. The sample contains about 220,000 clones, 80% to 90% of them found a single time. About 3.5% of the sample is in the top ten clones.

The source of this sequence is a woman between 18 and 29 years old in a cohort exposed to, infected with or recovered from COVID-19 (not recorded which). The V and J segments used are TRBV29-1 and TRBJ2-2; the D gene is possibly TRBD2, with 7 bases matching. The specimen sequenced was PBMCs or T cells enriched from blood (not recorded which). The CDR3 corresponds to CSVVGESGGPELFF. In nucleotides, the sequence is TGCAGCGTTGTTGGGGAATCGGGGGGCCCGGAGCTGTTTTTT.